Each of the 30 T cell receptor beta chains below was sequenced from the same sample in a study of blood T cell repertoires in COVID-19. Profiled with immunoSEQ multiplex PCR; TCRdb holds only in-frame clones, not every one. The data show roughly 230,000 clones, with about 85% seen just once and approximately 0.89% held by the top ten. Sequencing was done on a sample of peripheral blood. The receptors were sampled from a man in his forties or fifties with acute or convalescent COVID-19.

V gene TRBV5-1 combines with J gene TRBJ1-1, with a weak D call TRBD1 (5 bases). Germline V lookup: CDR1 SGHRS, CDR2 YFSETQ. The length of the CDR3 is 16 residues. V shed 0 bases and J shed 4 bases, with 16 bases lying between them. CDR3 bases: TGCGCCAGCAGCTTGGGCGGGGCAGGCCCTGGCACTGAAGCTTTCTTT. Translating it yields CASSLGGAGPGTEAFF.

In its sample, this clone was seen once. V and J are TRBV6-5 and TRBJ1-2, with 7 bases fitting TRBD1. Germline loops: CDR1 MNHEY, CDR2 SVGAGI. This CDR3 is built from 15 residues. With 0 bases clipped from V and 5 bases from J, the junction kept 6 bases outside the gene matches. This chain's CDR3 is CASSYSGDRLYGYTF. CDR3 bases: TGTGCCAGCAGTTACTCGGGGGACAGACTTTATGGCTACACCTTC.

The chain is built from TRBV9 and TRBJ2-2, with 13 bases that match TRBD2. The trim removed 4 bases at V and 4 bases at J, leaving 4 bases unmatched. CDR1 and CDR2 (germline): SGDLS, YYNGEE. The CDR3 is 16 residues long. The CDR3, as DNA: TGTGCCAGCAGCCCCGGACTAGCGGGGGTCACCGGGGAGCTGTTTTTT. It translates to CASSPGLAGVTGELFF.

This clone was recorded a few times. This rearrangement joins TRBV7-2 to TRBJ1-2; 7 bases are shared with TRBD1. Losses at the gene ends were 1 base for V and 4 bases for J; bases not matched to a gene: 12. Looked up from germline, CDR1 is SGHTA and CDR2 is FQGNSA. The CDR3 is made up of 17 amino acids. DNA of the CDR3: TGTGCCAGCAGCTTAGAGACAGGGAGGTCTAATTCCTATGGCTACACCTTC. Its protein product is CASSLETGRSNSYGYTF.

The CDR3 loop reads CAISGQGAGYTF. The CDR3 DNA is TGTGCCATCAGTGGACAGGGGGCAGGCTACACCTTC. This chain links TRBV10-3 with TRBJ1-2, with 10 bases aligning to TRBD1. The CDR3 has 12 amino acids. Germline V lookup: CDR1 ENHRY, CDR2 SYGVKD. The V gene end was trimmed by 4 bases and the J gene end by 8 bases; junction bases not matched to a gene: 1.

The chain employs TRBV6-6 and TRBJ2-7; 7 positions agree with TRBD1. The J segment lost 0 bases and the V segment lost 4 bases, leaving 9 bases of the junction unmatched. The CDR3 extends over 16 amino acids. From germline, CDR1 is MNHNY and CDR2 SVGAGI (reference sequence). As DNA, the CDR3 is TGTGCCAGCAGTTTCGGGACAGAGGGAAGCTCCTACGAGCAGTACTTC. Its protein product is CASSFGTEGSSYEQYF.

V gene TRBV3-1 (or the pseudogene TRBV3-2) combines with J gene TRBJ1-1; D call uncertain. The V gene's germline CDR1 is LGHDT and CDR2 YNNKEL (reference sequence). The V end was cut by 1 base, the J end by 0 bases, with 9 bases between. The length of the CDR3 is 15 residues. The CDR3 DNA sequence: TGTGCCAGCAGCCAAGTTCCGCACATGAACACTGAAGCTTTCTTT. This translates into CASSQVPHMNTEAFF.

The rearrangement links TRBV18 to TRBJ2-1; 8 positions match TRBD1. With V trimmed by 3 bases and J by 12 bases, 19 bases remained unmatched. Germline CDR1 reads KGHSH; CDR2 reads LQKENI. The CDR3 consists of 17 residues. Here the CDR3 reads CASSPNPDRVTLAVQFF. The CDR3 bases are TGTGCCAGCTCACCCAACCCGGACAGGGTTACCCTCGCGGTGCAGTTCTTC.

CDR3 loop: CASSPPGQGAYNEQFF. The CDR3 nucleotides read TGTGCCAGCAGTCCACCGGGACAGGGGGCCTACAATGAGCAGTTCTTC. The V and J genes are TRBV28 and TRBJ2-1; 11 bases fit TRBD1. Per germline, CDR1 MDHEN and CDR2 SYDVKM. With 5 bases clipped from V and 2 bases from J, the junction kept 5 bases outside the gene matches. This CDR3 is built from 16 residues.

The CDR3 DNA follows: TGTGCCAGCAGCCGATCAGGGGTATGGGAAAAACTGTTTTTT. Translating it yields CASSRSGVWEKLFF. The chain carries TRBV5-6 and TRBJ1-4; a weak D match, TRBD1 (6 bases). CDR3 size: 14 residues. V lost 4 bases to trimming and J lost 8 bases, with 15 bases between them. Germline values: CDR1 SGHDT, CDR2 YYEEEE. Complete variable domain (other parts from reference TRBV5-6 and TRBJ1-4): DAGVTQSPTHLIKTRGQQVTLRCSPKSGHDTVSWYQQALGQGPQFIFQYYEEEERQRGNFPDRFSGHQFPNYSSELNVNALLLGDSALYLCASSRSGVWEKLFFGSGTQLSVL.

The chain links TRBV7-3 to TRBJ1-2, with 7 bases lining up with TRBD1. The CDR3 is 15 amino acids. CDR1 and CDR2 (germline): SGHTA, FQGTGA. Trimming took 5 bases from V and 0 from J; bases not matched to a gene: 6. The CDR3 sequence is CASSGGQDTNYGYTF. CDR3 in DNA: TGTGCCAGCAGCGGTGGACAGGACACTAACTATGGCTACACCTTC.

This rearrangement joins TRBV7-2 to TRBJ1-6; TRBD1 is a possible D gene (5 bases). The CDR3 consists of 16 residues. V lost 3 bases and J lost 2, with 11 bases in between. Germline V CDR1 and CDR2: SGHTA, FQGNSA. The CDR3 DNA reads as TGTGCCAGCAGCTTTAGCTCAGGGACCTATAATTCACCCCTCCACTTT. Its translation is CASSFSSGTYNSPLHF.

This rearrangement joins TRBV5-4 to TRBJ1-2; a weak D match, TRBD1 (5 bases). This CDR3 is 17 amino acids long. Germline V gives CDR1 SGHNT, CDR2 YYREEE (reference sequence). V was clipped by 0 bases and J by 3 bases, with 18 bases between them. The CDR3 loop reads CASSLGSQQGPYYGYTF. The CDR3 coding sequence is TGTGCCAGCAGCTTGGGGTCCCAGCAGGGCCCCTACTATGGCTACACCTTC. Supplemented by reference TRBV5-4 and TRBJ1-2, the full variable domain reads ETGVTQSPTHLIKTRGQQVTLRCSSQSGHNTVSWYQQALGQGPQFIFQYYREEENGRGNFPPRFSGLQFPNYSSELNVNALELDDSALYLCASSLGSQQGPYYGYTFGSGTRLTVV.

V gene TRBV11-2 combines with J gene TRBJ1-2; 8 bases agree with TRBD1. V lost 7 bases, J lost 4 bases, and 20 bases stayed unmatched. The CDR3 runs 18 residues. Germline CDR1 and CDR2: SGHAT and FQNNGV. The CDR3 loop reads CASTLSRTGNTKLYGYTF. The CDR3 nucleotides read TGTGCCAGCACCCTTAGTAGGACAGGGAATACCAAACTCTATGGCTACACCTTC.

V gene TRBV6-1 combines with J gene TRBJ2-1, with TRBD2 identical over 8 bases. V gave up 3 bases and J gave up 1 base; unmatched junction bases: 5. The CDR3 runs to 16 residues. Germline V lookup: CDR1 MNHNS, CDR2 SASEGT. The CDR3 is CASSDSGGGSYNEQFF. The CDR3 nucleotides are TGTGCCAGCAGTGATTCCGGGGGGGGTTCCTACAATGAGCAGTTCTTC.

The chain has TRBV9 and TRBJ1-1; D not resolved. CDR1 and CDR2 (germline): SGDLS, YYNGEE. The CDR3 is 14 residues long. V lost 2 bases, J lost 10 bases, and 18 bases lay in between. This CDR3 is CASSVDSTTIGAFF. CDR3 nucleotide sequence: TGTGCCAGCAGCGTGGACTCTACTACGATTGGAGCTTTCTTT.

This clone showed up just a few times. The rearrangement joins TRBV2 to TRBJ2-7, with a weak D call TRBD1 (7 bases). V shed 5 bases and J shed 3 bases, with 14 bases lying between them. The CDR3 extends over 14 amino acids. Germline CDR1 reads SNHLY; CDR2 reads FYNNEI. This chain's CDR3 is CASSRGTVDYEQYF. The CDR3 DNA reads as TGTGCCAGCAGTCGGGGGACAGTGGACTACGAGCAGTACTTC.

The table lists this clone with a count of one. The chain uses TRBV19 and TRBJ1-3; 12 bases align to TRBD1. The J segment lost 4 bases and the V segment lost 7 bases, leaving 8 bases of the junction unmatched. The CDR3 length is 16 residues. Looked up from germline, CDR1 is LNHDA and CDR2 is SQIVND (reference sequence). CDR3 sequence: CASTEGDRGRGNTIYF. The CDR3 nucleotides read TGTGCCAGTACCGAAGGGGACAGGGGGCGCGGAAACACCATATATTTT.

The chain links TRBV5-1 to TRBJ2-3; 9 nucleotides line up with TRBD2. The trim removed 0 bases at V and 5 bases at J, leaving 13 bases unmatched. Germline values: CDR1 SGHRS, CDR2 YFSETQ. The length of the CDR3 is 18 residues. As DNA, the CDR3 is TGCGCCAGCAGCTTGGGTTCCGGGCGCCAGCGGGGGGTAGATACGCAGTATTTT. Translated, it gives CASSLGSGRQRGVDTQYF.

This clone was seen only once. The chain has TRBV13 and TRBJ2-1; 10 bases align to TRBD2. CDR1 and CDR2 from the germline V gene are PRHDT and FYEKMQ (reference sequence). V was clipped by 0 bases and J by 6 bases; unmatched bases: 8. This CDR3 is built from 17 residues. CDR3 amino acids: CASSLGRAGGQSNEQFF. CDR3 nucleotides: TGTGCCAGCAGCTTAGGCCGAGCGGGGGGGCAAAGCAATGAGCAGTTCTTC. The full variable domain, its missing parts supplied by reference TRBV13 and TRBJ2-1, is AAGVIQSPRHLIKEKRETATLKCYPIPRHDTVYWYQQGPGQDPQFLISFYEKMQSDKGSIPDRFSAQQFSDYHSELNMSSLELGDSALYFCASSLGRAGGQSNEQFFGPGTRLTVL.

For the CDR3, the DNA is TGTGCCAGCAGTGAAGCGCGAGGACACAACTATGGCTACACCTTC. Its translation is CASSEARGHNYGYTF. The V gene is TRBV6-1, the J gene TRBJ1-2; TRBD1 might be the D (5 bases). The CDR3 is 15 amino acids. V was trimmed by 0 bases and J by 2 bases, leaving 10 bases between them. Germline CDR1 MNHNS, CDR2 SASEGT.

The rearrangement joins TRBV4-1 to TRBJ1-2, with 9 bases aligning to TRBD1. Trimming removed 4 bases from V and 4 bases from J; junction bases left unmatched: 10. This CDR3 is built from 16 residues. Looked up from germline, CDR1 is MGHRA and CDR2 is YSYEKL. CDR3 protein: CASSPTGQGDPYGYTF. CDR3 bases: TGCGCCAGCAGCCCCACGGGACAGGGCGACCCCTATGGCTACACCTTC.

The chain links TRBV10-3 to TRBJ2-7; perhaps TRBD2 as D (6 bases). V lost 8 bases and J lost 0, with 11 bases in between. CDR3 length equals 13 residues. Germline loops: CDR1 ENHRY, CDR2 SYGVKD. CDR3 sequence: CAIGGRDSYEQYF. The CDR3 nucleotides read TGTGCCATCGGTGGGCGGGACTCCTACGAGCAGTACTTC.

The chain links TRBV28 to TRBJ1-4; D is unclear. In germline, CDR1 is MDHEN, CDR2 SYDVKM. V lost 6 bases and J 5 bases, leaving 13 bases between the germline ends. The length of the CDR3 is 14 residues. The CDR3 reads CASSLPGENEKLFF. CDR3 DNA sequence: TGTGCCAGCAGCTTACCCGGGGAAAATGAAAAACTGTTTTTT.

The rearrangement joins TRBV7-9 to TRBJ2-2; D is perhaps TRBD1 (6 bases). CDR3 length: 17 residues. CDR1 and CDR2 from the germline V gene are SEHNR and FQNEAQ (reference sequence). The V end was cut by 2 bases, the J end by 0 bases, with 13 bases between. CDR3 DNA sequence: TGTGCCAGCAGCTTACCGGACAGTAACGCGAACACCGGGGAGCTGTTTTTT. Its protein product is CASSLPDSNANTGELFF.

This chain joins TRBV12-3 or TRBV12-4 and TRBJ1-5; 8 bases map to TRBD1. V lost 5 bases and J lost 6; bases outside the gene matches: 3. This CDR3 is built from 13 residues. The DNA of the CDR3 is TGTGCCAGCAGTGCGACAGGGGCTCAGCCCCAGCATTTT. It specifies CASSATGAQPQHF.

This CDR3 reads CASGTAGDSGELFF. DNA of the CDR3: TGTGCCAGCGGAACGGCGGGGGACTCCGGGGAGCTGTTTTTT. The chain uses TRBV7-6 and TRBJ2-2, with 7 bases aligning to TRBD2. Trimming at V came to 8 bases and at J to 6 bases, leaving 9 bases not matched to a gene. The germline gives CDR1 SGHVS, CDR2 FNYEAQ. The length of the CDR3 is 14 residues.

V is TRBV3-1 (or the pseudogene TRBV3-2) and J is TRBJ1-2; D uncertain. Germline CDR1 and CDR2: LGHDT and YNNKEL (reference sequence). The CDR3 sequence is 13 residues long. With 0 bases removed from V and 7 bases from J, the gap between germline ends came to 9 bases. DNA for the CDR3: TGTGCCAGCAGCCAAGATTCCGGGTTTGGCTACACCTTC. As protein: CASSQDSGFGYTF.

Many counts were recorded for this clone. V usage is TRBV6-2 or TRBV6-3 and J usage is TRBJ1-1; D is unclear. Germline loops: CDR1 MNHEY, CDR2 SVGEGT. CDR3 length: 12 amino acids. Trimming cost V 6 bases and J 3 bases, with 8 bases left between them. The CDR3 DNA sequence: TGTGCCAGCAGCCCCCAATACACTGAAGCTTTCTTT. This sequence encodes CASSPQYTEAFF.

J is TRBJ1-4 and V is TRBV2; 12 bases map to TRBD1. CDR3 length: 15 residues. Germline CDR1 and CDR2: SNHLY and FYNNEI. With 7 bases clipped from V and 8 bases from J, the junction kept 8 bases outside the gene matches. CDR3 bases: TGTGCCAGCACTTCCGGGGACAGGGGGCGCGAAAAACTGTTTTTT. This sequence encodes CASTSGDRGREKLFF.